This TCR beta chain derives from a study of cytomegalovirus exposure and HLA in healthy donors. PCR employed 60 Vbeta and 13 Jbeta primers. The repertoire was sequenced with immunoSEQ multiplex PCR; TCRdb's copy has only in-frame clones and lacks some. Of about 140,000 clones in the sample, roughly 62% were seen once. CDR3 size: 16 residues. V lost 7 bases to trimming and J lost 1 base, with 22 bases between them. Germline V CDR1 and CDR2: SQVTM, ANQGSEA. The V call is TRBV29-1, the J call TRBJ1-1; possible D gene TRBD1, 6 bases. The clonotype originates from a male donor in good health and CMV-seronegative. The material sequenced was PBMCs. The CDR3 region has the DNA TGCAGCGAAAAGGCACAGGGTAAAGGAAAGAACACTGAAGCTTTCTTT. Translating gives CSEKAQGKGKNTEAFF.